This TCR beta chain was obtained from a study of T cells in Graves' hyperthyroidism and ophthalmopathy. From RNA transcripts, TCR beta CDR3 regions were amplified. The TCR CDR3 first-round RT-PCR relied on the HTBI primer set. TCRdb re-derived calls from the multiplex PCR reads in MiXCR, one entry per CDR3 protein. The sample consists of 300,000 to 450,000 distinct CDR3 sequences, around 15% of them appearing once. From roughly 10 ml of fresh peripheral blood, PBMCs were isolated. Germline trimming cut 1 base from V and 4 bases from J; bases unmatched to any gene: 6. Germline CDR1 is SGHTA and CDR2 is FQGNSA. The CDR3 has 15 amino acids. This clonotype has ten or more counts.

The V call is TRBV7-2, the J call TRBJ2-5; 7 bases map to TRBD2. This TCR was recovered from a woman in her twenties or thirties with Graves' ophthalmopathy. Material for sequencing was blood. The CDR3 region is CASSLVVGTIETQYF. DNA of the CDR3: TGTGCCAGCAGCTTAGTAGTGGGGACTATAGAGACCCAGTACTTC.